The entry that follows covers one TCR beta chain sequence. Its target is not known. Trimming took off 5 bases at V and 5 bases at J, with 7 bases between the two ends. The CDR3 is 11 residues long. The germline CDR1 and CDR2 sequences are MNHEY and SVGAGI. This entry is derived from a study of cytomegalovirus exposure and HLA in healthy donors. Study-wide background: Unique TCRs from HLA-typed donors, 70 million to 85 million of them, were held in an early data release. The study, taken as a whole, reports: One variant, a missense change in DCLRE1C, was linked in a later analysis to TCR beta V- and J-gene trimming. Cytomegalovirus-associated status was assigned to some 180 TCR beta chains.

The PCR had 60 Vbeta and 13 Jbeta primers. Generated by immunoSEQ multiplex PCR, the TCRdb table keeps only in-frame clones and is missing some. The sample has some 140,000 clones, 85% seen once. The chain combines TRBV6-5 with TRBJ2-7, with D possibly matching TRBD1 (5 bases). The material sequenced was PBMCs. The TCR originated in a woman aged 25 to 39 in good health and CMV-seropositive. The CDR3 protein is CASSQGNEQYF. The CDR3 nucleotides are TGTGCCAGCAGTCAGGGAAACGAGCAGTACTTC.